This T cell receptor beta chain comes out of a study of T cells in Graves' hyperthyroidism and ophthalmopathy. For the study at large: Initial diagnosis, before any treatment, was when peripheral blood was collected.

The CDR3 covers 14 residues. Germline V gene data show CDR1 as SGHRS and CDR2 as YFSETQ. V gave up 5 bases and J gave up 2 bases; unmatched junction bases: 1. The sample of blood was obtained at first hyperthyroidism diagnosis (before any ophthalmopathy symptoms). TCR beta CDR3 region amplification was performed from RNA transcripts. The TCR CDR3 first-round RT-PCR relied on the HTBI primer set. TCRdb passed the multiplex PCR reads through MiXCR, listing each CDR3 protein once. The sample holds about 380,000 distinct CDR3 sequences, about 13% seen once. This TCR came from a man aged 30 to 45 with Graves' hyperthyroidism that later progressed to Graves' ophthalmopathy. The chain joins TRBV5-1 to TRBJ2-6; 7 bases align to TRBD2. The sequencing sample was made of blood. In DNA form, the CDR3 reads TGCGCCAGCAGTGCGGGGGCTGGGGCCAACGTCCTGACTTTC. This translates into CASSAGAGANVLTF.